This T cell receptor (beta chain) was recovered during a study of cytomegalovirus exposure and HLA in healthy donors. Regarding the study as a whole: Under in vitro conditions, three CMV-associated chains were confirmed as specific for CMV antigens. A later analysis linked a missense variant in DCLRE1C to the trimming of TCR beta V and J genes. Cytomegalovirus status, reportedly, was diagnosed with high specificity and sensitivity by the classifier.

The CDR3 runs 14 residues. V was pared by 5 bases and J by 3 bases, with 3 bases of the junction left unmatched. CDR1 and CDR2 from the germline V gene are SEHNR and FQNEAQ (reference sequence). Researchers ran the PCR with 60 Vbeta and 13 Jbeta primers. The protocol was immunoSEQ multiplex PCR, while the TCRdb copy is restricted to in-frame clones and leaves out a portion. The sample data list approximately 42,000 clones. Worth noting for this clone: As yet, its antigen is unknown.

The sequenced sample consisted of PBMCs. The source of this sequence is a male donor in good health and CMV-seronegative. This sequence joins TRBV7-9 and TRBJ2-2; 7 bases fit TRBD1. CDR3 nucleotides: TGTGCCAGCAGCGCAGGGGGTGACACCGGGGAGCTGTTTTTT. This gives the protein CASSAGGDTGELFF. The full variable domain, in which reference TRBV7-9 and TRBJ2-2 provide the parts outside the CDR3, is DTGVSQNPRHKITKRGQNVTFRCDPISEHNRLYWYRQTLGQGPEFLTYFQNEAQLEKSRLLSDRFSAERPKGSFSTLEIQRTEQGDSAMYLCASSAGGDTGELFFGEGSRLTVL.